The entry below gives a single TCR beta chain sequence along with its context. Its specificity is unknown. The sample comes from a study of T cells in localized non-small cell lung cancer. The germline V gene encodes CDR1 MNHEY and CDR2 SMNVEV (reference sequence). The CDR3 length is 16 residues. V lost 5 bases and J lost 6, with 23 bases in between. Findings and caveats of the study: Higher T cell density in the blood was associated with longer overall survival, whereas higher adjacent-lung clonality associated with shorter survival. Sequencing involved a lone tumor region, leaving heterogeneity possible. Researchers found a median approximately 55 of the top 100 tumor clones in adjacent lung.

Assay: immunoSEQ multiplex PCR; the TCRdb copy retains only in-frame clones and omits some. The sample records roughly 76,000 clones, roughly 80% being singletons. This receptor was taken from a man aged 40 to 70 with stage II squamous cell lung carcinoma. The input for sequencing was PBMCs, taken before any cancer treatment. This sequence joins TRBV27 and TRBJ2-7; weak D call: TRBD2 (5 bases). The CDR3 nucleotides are TGTGCCAGCAGTCCAAAAAAACTAGTCGTCCTCGGCGAGCAGTACTTC. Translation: CASSPKKLVVLGEQYF.